This T cell receptor beta chain was sequenced during a study of blood T cell repertoires in COVID-19. Study-level information: COVID-19 samples from acute and convalescent phases originated in the United States, Italy and Spain. T cells, B-cell-depleted T cells, or PBMCs supplied cDNA or gDNA.

Source study methods: Estimation of nucleated cell counts relied on the amplification of reference gene primers. Clones were read by immunoSEQ multiplex PCR, and TCRdb kept only the in-frame ones, dropping some. Clone size and the V and J calls come from that table; the DNA yielded D and trimming. The top ten hold around 7.5% of the sample, which has under 450,000 clones, about 88% seen once. Sequencing was done on a sample of peripheral blood. This receptor was taken from a woman aged 60-75 years with COVID-19, enrolled during active disease.

The CDR3 bases are TGTGCCAGCAGTCCGCCAGGAGGCTCTGGAAACACCATATATTTT. The encoded protein is CASSPPGGSGNTIYF. The chain couples TRBV6-5 to TRBJ1-3; D is unclear. V shed 5 bases and J shed 0 bases, with 11 bases lying between them. Germline-derived CDR1 and CDR2 are MNHEY and SVGAGI. This CDR3 comprises 15 residues.